The clone carrying this T cell receptor (beta chain) was counted many times. What it binds is unknown. This specimen belongs to a study of human T cells and chemical hapten exposure. Study-wide context: In the roughly 24-week study, patients were dosed weekly with diphenylcyclopropenone on the scalp throughout.

TCRdb called the RACE reads again in MiXCR, with one record for every CDR3 protein. Of approximately 77,000 distinct CDR3 sequences detected, 7.5% to 9% appear once; the ten largest clones hold under 2%. Time point described: patch test 1, 2 weeks after DPC sensitization. The treatment: therapeutic diphenylcyclopropenone sensitization with weekly scalp DPC. Study-wide results and caveats: Donors' alopecia may make their immune response differ from healthy people's.

The TCR was taken from a woman in her twenties or thirties with alopecia areata. Some clones in this sample may be carry-over from other donors' samples. The sample in question was whole blood, obtained in connection with sensitization to the hapten diphenylcyclopropenone (DPC).

CDR3 protein: CSALTSGTDTQYF. CDR3 nucleotide sequence: TGCAGTGCCCTGACTAGCGGTACAGATACGCAGTATTTT. The V gene is TRBV20-1, the J gene TRBJ2-3; TRBD2 matches 9 bases. This CDR3 is 13 amino acids long. J was trimmed by 3 bases and V by 6 bases; bases with no gene match: 4. The V gene's germline CDR1 is DFQATT and CDR2 SNEGSKA (reference sequence).